This TCR beta chain was recovered during a study of shared clonotypes between healthy human individuals. A CD45RA-negative memory subset and a CD45RA+ naive subset were separated from the CD4+ cells. The assay was run at deep level. Using immunoSEQ multiplex PCR, the repertoire was profiled, and TCRdb retains in-frame clones only, with some absent. Of roughly 650,000 clones listed, around 97% are singletons. The table lists this clone with a count of one. CDR3 length: 15 amino acids. V trimming: 0 bases; J trimming: 2 bases; junction bases outside the gene matches: 4. Germline V gene lookup returns CDR1 ENHRY and CDR2 SYGVKD.

Sequencing used naive CD4+ T cells sorted from blood. Subset described: CD45RA+ positively selected. This sequence joins TRBV10-3 and TRBJ2-7, with TRBD2 matching 7 bases. This TCR was sampled from a woman in her thirties in good health. The CDR3 sequence is CAISESLAVPYEQYF. The DNA of the CDR3 is TGTGCCATCAGTGAGTCTCTAGCGGTCCCCTACGAGCAGTACTTC.